This TCR beta chain emerged from a study of CD8 T cells in ankylosing spondylitis. The study, taken as a whole, reports: Reportedly, significant enrichment of disease-linked clones occurred in matched ankylosing spondylitis synovial fluid.

It was by quantitative 5'-RACE with molecular barcodes that TCR beta libraries were made. From the 5' RACE reads, TCRdb called clonotypes with MiXCR, one entry per CDR3 protein. Here the sample spans more than 100,000 distinct CDR3 sequences, over 10% being singletons. This clonotype occurred a few times. The antigen is not known. Sequenced sample: blood, either unsorted or a sorted T cell fraction (not recorded which). The receptor's source is a female donor with ankylosing spondylitis or in good health (not recorded which).

The CDR3, as DNA: TGCGCCAGCAGCTTCCGGGACAGGGACCATGAGCAGTTCTTC. Translated, it gives CASSFRDRDHEQFF. This chain links TRBV5-1 with TRBJ2-1; TRBD1 aligns across 9 bases. V lost 2 bases, J lost 8 bases, and 5 bases stayed unmatched. Germline assignment: CDR1 SGHRS and CDR2 YFSETQ. CDR3 length: 14 residues. Full variable domain (outside the CDR3, taken from reference TRBV5-1 and TRBJ2-1): KAGVTQTPRYLIKTRGQQVTLSCSPISGHRSVSWYQQTPGQGLQFLFEYFSETQRNKGNFPGRFSGRQFSNSRSEMNVSTLELGDSALYLCASSFRDRDHEQFFGPGTRLTVL.